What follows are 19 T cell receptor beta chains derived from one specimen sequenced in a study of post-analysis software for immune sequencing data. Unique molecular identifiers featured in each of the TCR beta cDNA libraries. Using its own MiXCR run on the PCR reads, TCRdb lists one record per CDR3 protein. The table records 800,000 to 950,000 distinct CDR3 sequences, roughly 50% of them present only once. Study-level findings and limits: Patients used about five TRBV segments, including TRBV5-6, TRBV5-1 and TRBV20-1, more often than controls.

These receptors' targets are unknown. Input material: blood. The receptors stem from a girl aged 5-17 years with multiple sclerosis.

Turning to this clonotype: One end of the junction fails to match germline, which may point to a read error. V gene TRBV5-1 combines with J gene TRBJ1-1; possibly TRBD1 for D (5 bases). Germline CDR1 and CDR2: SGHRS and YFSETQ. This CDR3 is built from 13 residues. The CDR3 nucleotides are TGCGCCGGCAGCTTACCGGGGGGCACTGAAGCTTTCTTT. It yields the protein CAGSLPGGTEAFF.

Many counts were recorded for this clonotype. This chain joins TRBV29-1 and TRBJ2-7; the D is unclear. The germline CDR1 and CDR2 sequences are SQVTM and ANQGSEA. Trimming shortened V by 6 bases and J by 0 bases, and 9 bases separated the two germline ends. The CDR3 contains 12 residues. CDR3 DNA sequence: TGCAGCGTAGTCGTAGGCTCCTACGAGCAGTACTTC. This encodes CSVVVGSYEQYF.

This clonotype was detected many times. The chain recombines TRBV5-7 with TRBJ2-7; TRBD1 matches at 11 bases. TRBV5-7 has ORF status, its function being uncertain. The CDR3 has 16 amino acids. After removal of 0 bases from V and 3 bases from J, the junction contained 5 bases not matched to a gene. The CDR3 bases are TGTGCCAGCAGCTTGGCCAAGGGGACAGGGGGCTACGAGCAGTACTTC. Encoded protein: CASSLAKGTGGYEQYF.

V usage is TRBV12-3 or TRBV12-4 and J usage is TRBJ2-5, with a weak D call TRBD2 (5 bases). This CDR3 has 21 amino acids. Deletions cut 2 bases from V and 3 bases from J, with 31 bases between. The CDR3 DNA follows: TGTGCCAGCAGTTTACCGCTGAAGCTGGAGGACGCTAAGAAACCCGAAGAGACCCAGTACTTC. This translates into CASSLPLKLEDAKKPEETQYF.

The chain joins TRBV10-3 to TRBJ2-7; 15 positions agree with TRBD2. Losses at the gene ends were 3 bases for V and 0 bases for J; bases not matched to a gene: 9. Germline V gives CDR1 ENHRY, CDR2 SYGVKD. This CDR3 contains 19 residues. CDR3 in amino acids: CAISDSPGLAGGGSYEQYF. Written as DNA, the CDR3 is TGTGCCATCAGTGACAGTCCGGGACTAGCGGGAGGAGGCTCCTACGAGCAGTACTTC.

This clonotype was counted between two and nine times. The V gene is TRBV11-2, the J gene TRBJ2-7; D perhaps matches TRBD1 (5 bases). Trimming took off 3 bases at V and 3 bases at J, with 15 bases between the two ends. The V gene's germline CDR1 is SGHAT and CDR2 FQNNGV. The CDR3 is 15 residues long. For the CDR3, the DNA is TGTGCCAGCAGCTTGGATCCTCTCAGGGACTACGAGCAGTACTTC. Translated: CASSLDPLRDYEQYF.

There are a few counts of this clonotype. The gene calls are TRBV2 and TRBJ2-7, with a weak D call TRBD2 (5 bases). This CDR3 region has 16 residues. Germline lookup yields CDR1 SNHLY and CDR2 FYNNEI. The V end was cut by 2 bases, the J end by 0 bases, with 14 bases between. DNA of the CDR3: TGTGCCAGCAGTGAACCCGCGCTAGCCCACTCCTACGAGCAGTACTTC. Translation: CASSEPALAHSYEQYF.

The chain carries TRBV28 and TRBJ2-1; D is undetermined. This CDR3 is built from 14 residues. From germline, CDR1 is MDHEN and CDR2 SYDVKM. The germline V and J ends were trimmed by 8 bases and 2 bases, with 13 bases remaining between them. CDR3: CASDQAWPYNEQFF. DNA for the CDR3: TGTGCCAGCGATCAGGCTTGGCCCTACAATGAGCAGTTCTTC.

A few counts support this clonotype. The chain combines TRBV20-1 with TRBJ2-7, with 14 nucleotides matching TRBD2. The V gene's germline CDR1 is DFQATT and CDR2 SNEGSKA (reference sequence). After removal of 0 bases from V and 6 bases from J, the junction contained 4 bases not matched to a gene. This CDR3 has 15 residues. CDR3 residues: CSARDPGLAGVEQYF. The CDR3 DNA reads TGCAGTGCTAGAGATCCGGGACTAGCGGGAGTCGAGCAGTACTTC.

CDR3 coding DNA: TGTGCCAGCAGCCGGGGGAATGGAGAGACCCAGTACTTC. It specifies CASSRGNGETQYF. This chain uses TRBV9 with TRBJ2-5, with D maybe TRBD2 (6 bases). Trimming stripped 4 bases from V and 4 bases from J, with 11 bases between. The CDR3 spans 13 residues. Germline V gives CDR1 SGDLS, CDR2 YYNGEE.

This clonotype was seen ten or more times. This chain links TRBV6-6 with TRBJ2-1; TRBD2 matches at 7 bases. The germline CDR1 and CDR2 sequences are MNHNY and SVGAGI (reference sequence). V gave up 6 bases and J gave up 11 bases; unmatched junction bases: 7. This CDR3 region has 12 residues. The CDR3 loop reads CASRVRGEQQFF. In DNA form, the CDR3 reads TGTGCCAGCAGAGTACGGGGGGAACAGCAGTTCTTC.

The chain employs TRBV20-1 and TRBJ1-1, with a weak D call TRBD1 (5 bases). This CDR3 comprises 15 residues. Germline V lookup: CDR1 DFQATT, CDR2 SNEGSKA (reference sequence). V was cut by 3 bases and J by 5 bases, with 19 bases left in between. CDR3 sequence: CSARGLGRVGTEAFF. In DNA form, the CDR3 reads TGCAGTGCTAGGGGACTCGGACGGGTTGGGACTGAAGCTTTCTTT.

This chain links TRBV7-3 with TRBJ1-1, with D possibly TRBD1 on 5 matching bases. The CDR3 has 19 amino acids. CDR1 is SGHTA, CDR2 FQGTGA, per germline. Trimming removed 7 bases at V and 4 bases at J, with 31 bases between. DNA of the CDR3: TGTGCCAGCACCTCATCCCCCCCGGGACCCCAGAGGAAGAGCACTGAAGCTTTCTTT. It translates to CASTSSPPGPQRKSTEAFF.

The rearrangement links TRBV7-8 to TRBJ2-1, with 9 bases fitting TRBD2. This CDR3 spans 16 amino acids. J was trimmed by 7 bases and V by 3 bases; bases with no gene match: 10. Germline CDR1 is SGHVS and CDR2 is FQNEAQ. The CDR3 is CASSFLGAGGRNEQFF. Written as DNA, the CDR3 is TGTGCCAGCAGCTTTCTAGGGGCGGGAGGGCGGAATGAGCAGTTCTTC.

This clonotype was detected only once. CDR3 sequence reads: CAIRKPGPMVNTEAFF. The CDR3 DNA reads as TGTGCCATCCGGAAACCGGGCCCCATGGTGAACACTGAAGCTTTCTTT. The V and J genes are TRBV10-3 and TRBJ1-1; D call uncertain. The CDR3 is 16 amino acids. CDR1 and CDR2 (germline): ENHRY, SYGVKD. The V end lost 8 bases, the J end lost 0 bases, and 19 bases lay between the germline ends.

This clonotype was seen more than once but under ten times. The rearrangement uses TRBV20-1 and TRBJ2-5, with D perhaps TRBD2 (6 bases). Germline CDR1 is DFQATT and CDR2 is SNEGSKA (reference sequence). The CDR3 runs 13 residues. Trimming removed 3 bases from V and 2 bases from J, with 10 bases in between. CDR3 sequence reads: CSASFAGQETQYF. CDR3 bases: TGCAGTGCTAGTTTTGCGGGGCAAGAGACCCAGTACTTC.

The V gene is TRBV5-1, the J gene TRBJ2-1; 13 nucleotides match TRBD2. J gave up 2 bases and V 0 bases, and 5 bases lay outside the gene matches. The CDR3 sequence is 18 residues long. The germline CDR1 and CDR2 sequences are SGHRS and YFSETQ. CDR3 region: CASSLASGLAGAYNEQFF. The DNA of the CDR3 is TGCGCCAGCAGCTTGGCCTCCGGACTAGCGGGAGCCTACAATGAGCAGTTCTTC.

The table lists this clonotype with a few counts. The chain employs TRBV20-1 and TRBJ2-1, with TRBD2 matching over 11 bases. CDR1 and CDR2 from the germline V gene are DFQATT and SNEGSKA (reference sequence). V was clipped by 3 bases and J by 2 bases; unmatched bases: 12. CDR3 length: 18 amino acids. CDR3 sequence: CSARGSSGRTGPYNEQFF. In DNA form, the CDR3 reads TGCAGTGCTAGGGGCTCTAGCGGGAGGACCGGCCCCTACAATGAGCAGTTCTTC.

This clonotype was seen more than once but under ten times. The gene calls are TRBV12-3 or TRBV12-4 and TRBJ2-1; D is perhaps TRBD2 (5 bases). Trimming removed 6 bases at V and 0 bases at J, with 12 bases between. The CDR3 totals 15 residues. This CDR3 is CASRVPTSSYNEQFF. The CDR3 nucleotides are TGTGCCAGCAGGGTTCCTACTAGCTCCTACAATGAGCAGTTCTTC.